Each of the 30 T cell receptor beta chains below was sequenced from the same sample in a study of T cell responses to AZD1222 COVID-19 vaccine. Assay: immunoSEQ multiplex PCR; the TCRdb copy retains only in-frame clones and omits some. The repertoire includes 100,000 to 150,000 clones, over 75% of them detected once, and around 3.1% sits in the top ten. The material was peripheral blood, obtained on day 0 of AZD1222 vaccination. These receptors came from an adult in good health.

This clone has only one observation. The V and J genes are TRBV10-3 and TRBJ2-5; TRBD1 matches 7 bases. The CDR3 spans 12 residues. Trimming took 11 bases from V and 1 from J; bases not matched to a gene: 4. The germline gives CDR1 ENHRY, CDR2 SYGVKD. The CDR3 loop reads CAVRDSQETQYF. The DNA for the CDR3 is TGTGCCGTCCGGGACAGCCAAGAGACCCAGTACTTC.

The chain recombines TRBV6-1 with TRBJ1-3; D gene uncertain. The germline gives CDR1 MNHNS, CDR2 SASEGT. V dropped 4 bases and J dropped 0 bases, with 16 bases sitting between them. This CDR3 comprises 17 residues. In nucleotides, the CDR3 is TGTGCCAGCAGTGCCCTGTCTCTTTACCCCTCTGGAAACACCATATATTTT. Translating it yields CASSALSLYPSGNTIYF.

The chain employs TRBV4-3 and TRBJ1-1, with unresolved D. The CDR3 sequence is 15 residues long. V was cut by 0 bases and J by 8 bases, with 16 bases left in between. The germline gives CDR1 LGHNA, CDR2 YSLEER. The CDR3 nucleotides read TGCGCCAGCAGCCAAGAAACGAGGGTGGCCAGGGAAGCTTTCTTT. Translating it yields CASSQETRVAREAFF.

The chain uses TRBV2 and TRBJ1-3; D unresolved. The V end lost 8 bases, the J end lost 0 bases, and 14 bases lay between the germline ends. The CDR3 is 15 residues long. Germline CDR1 is SNHLY and CDR2 is FYNNEI. The CDR3 nucleotides read TGTGCCAGCGTTTACTCCCGGAGCTCTGGAAACACCATATATTTT. Its protein product is CASVYSRSSGNTIYF.

J is TRBJ2-3 and V is TRBV7-9; perhaps D is TRBD1 or TRBD2 (7 bases each). The germline gives CDR1 SEHNR, CDR2 FQNEAQ (reference sequence). V lost 4 bases and J 0 bases, leaving 20 bases between the germline ends. This CDR3 spans 18 amino acids. The CDR3 nucleotides are TGTGCCAGCAGCTCACAAACCGGGACAGCGGGGAGCACAGATACGCAGTATTTT. Encoded protein: CASSSQTGTAGSTDTQYF.

The genes are TRBV28 and TRBJ1-3; tentatively, D is TRBD1 (6 bases). Between the trimmed V and J ends, which lost 7 bases and 7 bases, there was a span of 11 bases. This CDR3 contains 12 residues. Germline CDR1 reads MDHEN; CDR2 reads SYDVKM. CDR3: CASTLGGNTIYF. CDR3 sequence (DNA): TGTGCCAGCACCCTAGGGGGGAACACCATATATTTT.

V is TRBV28 and J is TRBJ1-3; D remains unclear. Germline assignment: CDR1 MDHEN and CDR2 SYDVKM. The V and J ends lost 3 bases and 8 bases respectively, with 14 bases between them. This CDR3 is 14 amino acids long. CDR3 sequence: CASSFVGRMDTIYF. The CDR3 DNA sequence: TGTGCCAGCAGTTTTGTTGGCAGAATGGACACCATATATTTT.

With regard to this clone: Different DNA sequences within this sample yield the same CDR3. V usage is TRBV11-2 and J usage is TRBJ2-2; possible D gene TRBD2, 5 bases. The CDR3 runs to 13 residues. V was cut by 0 bases and J by 7 bases, with 6 bases left in between. The germline gives CDR1 SGHAT, CDR2 FQNNGV. CDR3 bases: TGTGCCAGCAGCTTAGATCGGGGCGGGGAGCTGTTTTTT. It codes for CASSLDRGGELFF. Drawing the rest from reference TRBV11-2 and TRBJ2-2, the complete variable domain is EAGVAQSPRYKIIEKRQSVAFWCNPISGHATLYWYQQILGQGPKLLIQFQNNGVVDDSQLPKDRFSAERLKGVDSTLKIQPAKLEDSAVYLCASSLDRGGELFFGEGSRLTVL.

The chain carries TRBV5-1 and TRBJ2-3, with D uncertain. This CDR3 has 11 residues. Germline V gives CDR1 SGHRS, CDR2 YFSETQ. V gave up 6 bases and J gave up 3 bases, with 5 bases separating them. The CDR3 here is CASKETDTQYF. CDR3 nucleotides: TGCGCCAGCAAAGAAACAGATACGCAGTATTTT.

This chain joins TRBV6-4 and TRBJ2-3, with D uncertain. The CDR3 consists of 14 residues. The germline V gene has CDR1 MRHNA and CDR2 SNTAGT. V lost 5 bases, J lost 2 bases, and 11 bases lay in between. CDR3 region: CASSPLGATDTQYF. CDR3 nucleotide sequence: TGTGCCAGCAGTCCCCTAGGCGCCACAGATACGCAGTATTTT.

The chain uses TRBV6-5 and TRBJ2-3, with TRBD2 identical over 7 bases. V shed 8 bases, J shed 0 bases, and the junction held 8 bases outside the gene matches. This CDR3 is 15 amino acids long. Germline loops: CDR1 MNHEY, CDR2 SVGAGI. CDR3 residues: CASGGLADSTDTQYF. Here the CDR3 DNA reads TGTGCCAGCGGAGGTCTAGCGGATAGCACAGATACGCAGTATTTT.

The gene calls are TRBV5-1 and TRBJ1-3, with D maybe TRBD1 (5 bases). Trimming left V 0 bases short and J 0 bases short, with 7 bases between. The CDR3 covers 15 residues. The germline gives CDR1 SGHRS, CDR2 YFSETQ. The CDR3 nucleotides read TGCGCCAGCAGCTTGGCGGGGGTCTCTGGAAACACCATATATTTT. It translates to CASSLAGVSGNTIYF. Combining the CDR3 with reference TRBV5-1 and TRBJ1-3 gives the whole variable domain KAGVTQTPRYLIKTRGQQVTLSCSPISGHRSVSWYQQTPGQGLQFLFEYFSETQRNKGNFPGRFSGRQFSNSRSEMNVSTLELGDSALYLCASSLAGVSGNTIYFGEGSWLTVV.

The chain recombines TRBV7-9 with TRBJ2-1; D perhaps matches TRBD1 (6 bases). The germline CDR1 and CDR2 sequences are SEHNR and FQNEAQ (reference sequence). V was trimmed by 1 base and J by 15 bases, leaving 13 bases between them. The CDR3 consists of 12 residues. CDR3 sequence reads: CASSLVGRGWFF. The CDR3 DNA is TGTGCCAGCAGCTTAGTCGGCAGGGGTTGGTTCTTC.

This clone has a handful of counts. The rearrangement links TRBV27 to TRBJ2-1, with 11 bases lining up with TRBD2. V trimming: 6 bases; J trimming: 8 bases; junction bases outside the gene matches: 9. This CDR3 is 15 amino acids long. The germline CDR1 and CDR2 sequences are MNHEY and SMNVEV (reference sequence). Here the CDR3 DNA reads TGTGCCAGCAGCCGCCGGGTAGCGGGGGGGCATGAGCAGTTCTTC. It encodes CASSRRVAGGHEQFF.

This chain links TRBV10-1 with TRBJ2-7; 7 bases fit TRBD1. Germline V gene sequence: CDR1 WNHNN, CDR2 SYGVQD (reference sequence). The CDR3 length is 14 residues. The V segment lost 7 bases and the J segment 3 bases; nucleotides outside the gene matches: 9. The CDR3 loop reads CASKDRDSLYEQYF. CDR3 in DNA: TGCGCCAGCAAAGACCGGGACAGTCTCTACGAGCAGTACTTC.

The gene calls are TRBV4-1 and TRBJ1-5, with 7 bases lining up with TRBD1. Trimming removed 0 bases from V and 4 bases from J; junction bases left unmatched: 3. This CDR3 has 15 amino acids. CDR1 is MGHRA, CDR2 YSYEKL, per germline. The CDR3 bases are TGCGCCAGCAGCCAAGAGGGGGACAGTAATCAGCCCCAGCATTTT. Its protein product is CASSQEGDSNQPQHF.

This rearrangement joins TRBV6-2 or TRBV6-3 to TRBJ2-2; 12 positions match TRBD2. The CDR3 spans 18 residues. Germline V gene lookup returns CDR1 MNHEY and CDR2 SVGEGT. Germline trimming cut 4 bases from V and 2 bases from J; bases unmatched to any gene: 8. DNA of the CDR3: TGTGCCAGCAGTTTACTAGCGGGGGGCCCCTCCAACACCGGGGAGCTGTTTTTT. Amino acids: CASSLLAGGPSNTGELFF.

The J gene is TRBJ2-6, the V gene TRBV5-1, with D hard to call. Germline V lookup: CDR1 SGHRS, CDR2 YFSETQ. Deletions cut 0 bases from V and 0 bases from J, with 4 bases between. There are 15 residues in the CDR3. The CDR3 is CASSLASSGANVLTF. DNA for the CDR3: TGCGCCAGCAGCTTGGCGAGCTCTGGGGCCAACGTCCTGACTTTC.

This chain connects TRBV19 to TRBJ1-5, with D perhaps matching TRBD1 (5 bases). The CDR3 covers 15 residues. V gave up 3 bases and J gave up 7 bases, with 16 bases separating them. Per the germline V gene, CDR1 is LNHDA and CDR2 is SQIVND (reference sequence). CDR3 in DNA: TGTGCCAGTAGTATTAAAAGGGACGTTAGGCAGCCCCAGCATTTT. Protein product: CASSIKRDVRQPQHF.

The chain combines TRBV5-3 with TRBJ1-2; D is possibly TRBD1 (6 bases). TRBV5-3 is given ORF status, its function remaining uncertain. The CDR3 spans 17 residues. Trimming stripped 7 bases from V and 1 base from J, with 23 bases between. CDR3 in DNA: TGTGCCAGAGGGGGGGTCGAGGGACACCGATATAACTATGGCTACACCTTC. Translating gives CARGGVEGHRYNYGYTF.

CDR3 loop: CASSLGPLDILGEQYF. The CDR3 coding sequence is TGCGCCAGCAGCTTGGGACCCCTGGACATTCTGGGGGAGCAGTACTTC. The V call is TRBV5-1, the J call TRBJ2-7, with D possibly matching TRBD1 (5 bases). The V gene's germline CDR1 is SGHRS and CDR2 YFSETQ. V was trimmed by 0 bases and J by 7 bases, leaving 20 bases between them. The CDR3 runs 16 residues.

The chain combines TRBV5-1 with TRBJ2-2; D possibly corresponds to TRBD1 (6 bases). The germline CDR1 and CDR2 sequences are SGHRS and YFSETQ. The length of the CDR3 is 14 residues. Between the trimmed V and J ends, which lost 0 bases and 7 bases, there was a span of 10 bases. The CDR3 sequence: CASSLAGASGELFF. The DNA of the CDR3 is TGCGCCAGCAGCTTGGCAGGGGCAAGCGGGGAGCTGTTTTTT.

The J gene is TRBJ2-1, the V gene TRBV19; 9 positions agree with TRBD2. The CDR3 has 16 residues. The germline V gene has CDR1 LNHDA and CDR2 SQIVND (reference sequence). V lost 1 base and J lost 6; bases outside the gene matches: 7. The CDR3 nucleotides are TGTGCCAGTAGTATAGCCGGGCGGGGGGGCCGCAATGAGCAGTTCTTC. It specifies CASSIAGRGGRNEQFF.

The rearrangement links TRBV4-3 to TRBJ1-5; no firm D call. Deletions cut 0 bases from V and 7 bases from J, with 7 bases between. Germline V gene lookup returns CDR1 LGHNA and CDR2 YSLEER. The CDR3 totals 13 residues. The DNA of the CDR3 is TGCGCCAGCAGCCAAGATTTGGGACAGCCCCAGCATTTT. Translated, it gives CASSQDLGQPQHF.

The V and J genes are TRBV2 and TRBJ1-3, with D uncertain. The germline V and J ends were trimmed by 3 bases and 0 bases, with 12 bases remaining between them. The CDR3 runs to 16 residues. Germline V lookup: CDR1 SNHLY, CDR2 FYNNEI. The CDR3 region is CASSEESAHSGNTIYF. The DNA of the CDR3 is TGTGCCAGCAGTGAGGAGTCAGCCCACTCTGGAAACACCATATATTTT.

This clone appeared once. The rearrangement uses TRBV15 and TRBJ2-5; tentatively, D is TRBD1 (6 bases). CDR1 and CDR2 from the germline V gene are LNHNV and YYDKDF (reference sequence). The germline V and J ends were trimmed by 1 base and 3 bases, with 18 bases remaining between them. This CDR3 has 17 amino acids. The chain's CDR3 is CATSRVGAAFTEETQYF. CDR3 bases: TGTGCCACCAGCAGAGTGGGGGCAGCATTTACCGAAGAGACCCAGTACTTC.

The rearrangement links TRBV19 to TRBJ1-5; no clear D. This CDR3 has 19 residues. V gave up 5 bases and J gave up 0 bases, with 23 bases separating them. Per germline, CDR1 LNHDA and CDR2 SQIVND (reference sequence). CDR3 sequence: CASSRAGPLPPYSNQPQHF. The CDR3 region has the DNA TGTGCCAGTAGTCGGGCAGGCCCTCTCCCCCCGTATAGCAATCAGCCCCAGCATTTT.

The V call is TRBV9, the J call TRBJ2-7, with D possibly being TRBD1 (6 bases). Looked up from germline, CDR1 is SGDLS and CDR2 is YYNGEE. V dropped 2 bases and J dropped 7 bases, with 19 bases sitting between them. This CDR3 is built from 15 residues. The DNA of the CDR3 is TGTGCCAGCAGCGTCAGGGGTCTCATAGGTGGAGAGCAGTACTTC. Its translation is CASSVRGLIGGEQYF.

The J gene is TRBJ1-1, the V gene TRBV6-2 or TRBV6-3, with 8 nucleotides matching TRBD1. V gave up 5 bases and J gave up 1 base; unmatched junction bases: 0. Germline CDR1 is MNHEY and CDR2 is SVGEGT. The CDR3 covers 13 residues. The chain's CDR3 is CASSGQGNTEAFF. The CDR3 DNA follows: TGTGCCAGCAGTGGACAGGGGAACACTGAAGCTTTCTTT.

The V gene is TRBV4-3, the J gene TRBJ1-5; the match to TRBD1 covers 8 bases. This CDR3 has 18 amino acids. J lost 7 bases, V lost 1 base, and 15 bases had no gene match. Per germline, CDR1 LGHNA and CDR2 YSLEER. CDR3 amino acids: CASSQVLGGQGAGQPQHF. The CDR3 region has the DNA TGCGCCAGCAGCCAAGTATTGGGTGGGCAGGGGGCAGGACAGCCCCAGCATTTT.